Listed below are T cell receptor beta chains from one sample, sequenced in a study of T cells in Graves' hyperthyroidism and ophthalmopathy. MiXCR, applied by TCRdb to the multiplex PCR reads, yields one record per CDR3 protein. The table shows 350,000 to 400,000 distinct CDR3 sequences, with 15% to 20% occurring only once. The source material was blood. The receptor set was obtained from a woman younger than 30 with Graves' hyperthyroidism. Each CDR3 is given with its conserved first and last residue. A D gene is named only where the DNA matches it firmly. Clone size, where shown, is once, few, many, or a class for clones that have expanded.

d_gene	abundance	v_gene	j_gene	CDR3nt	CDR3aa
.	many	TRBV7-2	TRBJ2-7	TGTGCCAGCAGCTCCGGGCCCCGTCCCCGCGAGCAGTACTTC	CASSSGPRPREQYF
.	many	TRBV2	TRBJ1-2	TGTGCCTCAACATGGGGGCAGGGATCGCATGGCTACACCTTC	CASTWGQGSHGYTF
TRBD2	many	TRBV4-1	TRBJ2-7	TGCGCCAGCAGCCCGCTAGCGGGACTAGCGTACGAGCAGTACTTC	CASSPLAGLAYEQYF
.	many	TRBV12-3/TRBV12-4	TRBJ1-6	TGTGCCAGCAGTTCGAACAGGAGTCCTAATTCACCCCTCCACTTT	CASSSNRSPNSPLHF
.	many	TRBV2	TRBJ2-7	TGTGCCAGCAATAGTAGGGAGAGCTCCTACGAGCAGTACTTC	CASNSRESSYEQYF
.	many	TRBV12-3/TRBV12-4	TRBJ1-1	TGTGCCAGCAGTACCCGCAGACCTGAAGCTTTCTTT	CASSTRRPEAFF
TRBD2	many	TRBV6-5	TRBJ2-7	TGTGCCACCGGCTTGACTAGCGGCTCCTACGAGCAGTACTTC	CATGLTSGSYEQYF
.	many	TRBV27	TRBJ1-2	TGTGCCAGCAGTTTTAATAAATTCTGGGGGCCAGTGCGCACGGACTATGGCTACACCTTC	CASSFNKFWGPVRTDYGYTF
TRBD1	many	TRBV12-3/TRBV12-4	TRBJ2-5	TGTGCCAGCAGTCTCCAGGGGGACCAAGAGACCCAGTACTTC	CASSLQGDQETQYF
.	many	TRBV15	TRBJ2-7	TGTGCCACCAGCAGAGTAGCAGGGTCCTACGAGCAGTACTTC	CATSRVAGSYEQYF
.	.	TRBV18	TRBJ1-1	TGTGCCAGCTCACCACTCTTTACGGGTCAGGGGACGCGGAACACTGAAGCTTTCTTT	CASSPLFTGQGTRNTEAFF
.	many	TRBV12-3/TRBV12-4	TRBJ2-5	TGTGCCAGCAGTATCAGGGGCCAAGAGACCCAGTACTTC	CASSIRGQETQYF
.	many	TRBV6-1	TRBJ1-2	TGTGCCAGCTCCCGCCGGCGGGGGAGGAACTATGGCTACACCTTC	CASSRRRGRNYGYTF
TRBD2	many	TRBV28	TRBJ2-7	TGTGCCAGCTTTCCAGCGGGGGGATTATCCTACGAGCAGTACTTC	CASFPAGGLSYEQYF
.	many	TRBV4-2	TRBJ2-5	TGTGCCAGCAGCCAAGAGGGGGAGGGCAGGGGGGAGACCCAGTACTTC	CASSQEGEGRGETQYF
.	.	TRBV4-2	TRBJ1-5	TGTGCCAGCAGCCAAGTAGGCACGCCCGGGCCCCAGCATTTT	CASSQVGTPGPQHF
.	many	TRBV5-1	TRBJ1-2	TGCGCCAGCAGCCCTGACGGGCCGACCCTTGGCTACACCTTC	CASSPDGPTLGYTF
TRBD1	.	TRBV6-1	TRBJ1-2	TGTGCCAGCAGTCGACAGGGGAGAAGCTACACCTTC	CASSRQGRSYTF
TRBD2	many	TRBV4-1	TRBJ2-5	TGCGCCAGCAGCTATCCAGGGTACAGCGGGGGAGAGACCCAGTACTTC	CASSYPGYSGGETQYF
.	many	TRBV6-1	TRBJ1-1	TGTGCCAGCAGGGACCAAAACAGGGAGAACACTGAAGCTTTCTTT	CASRDQNRENTEAFF
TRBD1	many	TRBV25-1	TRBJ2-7	TGTGCCAGCAGTGGCCGTTTCAGGGACAGGCTTCCCTACGAGCAGTACTTC	CASSGRFRDRLPYEQYF
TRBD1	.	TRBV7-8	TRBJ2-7	TGTGCCAGCAATACAGGGGGCGCTTCTGGCGAGCAGTACTTC	CASNTGGASGEQYF
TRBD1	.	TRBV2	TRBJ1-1	TGTGCCACACAGGGGATCCGCGCTGAAGCTTTCTTT	CATQGIRAEAFF
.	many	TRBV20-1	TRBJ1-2	TGCAGTGCTAGATTCCCTGATGGCTACACCTTC	CSARFPDGYTF
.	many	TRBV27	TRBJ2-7	TGTGCCAGCAGTTTACGAGGGGCCGAGGGATACGAGCAGTACTTC	CASSLRGAEGYEQYF